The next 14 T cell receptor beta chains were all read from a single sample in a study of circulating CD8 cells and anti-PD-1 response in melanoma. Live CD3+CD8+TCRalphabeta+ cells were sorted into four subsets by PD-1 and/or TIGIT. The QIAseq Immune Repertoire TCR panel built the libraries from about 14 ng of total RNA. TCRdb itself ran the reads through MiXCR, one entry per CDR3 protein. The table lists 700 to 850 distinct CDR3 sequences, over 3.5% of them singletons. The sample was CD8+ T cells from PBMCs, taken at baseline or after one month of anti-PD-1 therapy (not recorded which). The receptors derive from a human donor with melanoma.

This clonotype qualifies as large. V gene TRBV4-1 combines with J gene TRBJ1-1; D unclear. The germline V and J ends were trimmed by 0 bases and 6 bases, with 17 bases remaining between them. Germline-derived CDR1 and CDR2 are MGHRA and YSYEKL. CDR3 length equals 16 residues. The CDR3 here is CASSQEWGLLLAEAFF. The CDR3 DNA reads TGCGCCAGCAGCCAAGAATGGGGTCTACTGCTGGCTGAAGCTTTCTTT.

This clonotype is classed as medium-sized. Here the CDR3 reads CASSNREILYEQYF. The CDR3 nucleotides read TGTGCCAGCAGCAACCGGGAGATTCTCTACGAGCAGTACTTC. The rearrangement uses TRBV5-5 and TRBJ2-7, with D perhaps matching TRBD2 (6 bases). V was clipped by 4 bases and J by 3 bases, with 14 bases between them. From germline, CDR1 is SGHKS and CDR2 YYEKEE (reference sequence). CDR3 size: 14 residues.

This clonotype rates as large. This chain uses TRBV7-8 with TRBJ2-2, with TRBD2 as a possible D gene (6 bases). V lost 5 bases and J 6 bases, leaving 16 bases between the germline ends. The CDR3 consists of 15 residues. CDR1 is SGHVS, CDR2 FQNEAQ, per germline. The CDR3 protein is CASSRSRGGAGELFF. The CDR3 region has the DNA TGTGCCAGCAGCCGCTCCCGGGGCGGGGCCGGGGAGCTGTTTTTT.

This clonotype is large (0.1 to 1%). CDR3 nucleotides: TGTGCCAGCAGCTTAAGGCTGAGCGGGGGCTACAATGAGCAGTTCTTC. Translated: CASSLRLSGGYNEQFF. J is TRBJ2-1 and V is TRBV7-3; 8 bases agree with TRBD2. V lost 1 base, J lost 3 bases, and 5 bases stayed unmatched. The CDR3 has 16 residues. From germline, CDR1 is SGHTA and CDR2 FQGTGA.

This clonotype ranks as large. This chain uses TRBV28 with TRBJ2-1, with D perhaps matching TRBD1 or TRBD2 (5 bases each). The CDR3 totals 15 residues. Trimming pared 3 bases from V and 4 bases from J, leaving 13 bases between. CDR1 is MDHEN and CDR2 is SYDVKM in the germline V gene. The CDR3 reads CASSLGERIYNEQFF. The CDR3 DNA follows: TGTGCCAGCAGTTTGGGGGAGAGGATTTACAATGAGCAGTTCTTC. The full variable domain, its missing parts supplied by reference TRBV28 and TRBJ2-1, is DVKVTQSSRYLVKRTGEKVFLECVQDMDHENMFWYRQDPGLGLRLIYFSYDVKMKEKGDIPEGYSVSREKKERFSLILESASTNQTSMYLCASSLGERIYNEQFFGPGTRLTVL.

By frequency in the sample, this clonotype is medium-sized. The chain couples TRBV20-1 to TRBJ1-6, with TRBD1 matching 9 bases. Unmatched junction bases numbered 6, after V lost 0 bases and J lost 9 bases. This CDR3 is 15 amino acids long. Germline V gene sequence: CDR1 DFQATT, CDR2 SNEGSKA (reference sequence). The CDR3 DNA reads TGCAGTGCTAGAGATGAGGACAGGGGTATTTCACCCCTCCACTTT. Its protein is CSARDEDRGISPLHF.

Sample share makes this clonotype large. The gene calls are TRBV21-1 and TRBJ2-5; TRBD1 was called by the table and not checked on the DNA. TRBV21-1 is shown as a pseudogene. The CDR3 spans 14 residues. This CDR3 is CASSEPGDQETQYF. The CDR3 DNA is TGTGCCAGCAGCGAACCCGGGGATCAAGAGACCCAGTACTTC.

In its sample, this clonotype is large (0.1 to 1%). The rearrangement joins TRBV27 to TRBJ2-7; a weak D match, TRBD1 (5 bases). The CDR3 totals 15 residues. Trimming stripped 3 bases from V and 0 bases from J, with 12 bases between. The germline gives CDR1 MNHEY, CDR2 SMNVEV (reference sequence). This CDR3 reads CASSLGQPGSYEQYF. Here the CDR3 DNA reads TGTGCCAGCAGTTTGGGGCAGCCGGGCTCCTACGAGCAGTACTTC.

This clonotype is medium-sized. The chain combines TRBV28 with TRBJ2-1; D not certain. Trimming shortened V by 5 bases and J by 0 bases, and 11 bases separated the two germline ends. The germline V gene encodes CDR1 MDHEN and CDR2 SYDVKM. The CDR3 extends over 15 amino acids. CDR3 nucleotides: TGTGCCAGCAGTGTAGGTGGTCTCTCCTACAATGAGCAGTTCTTC. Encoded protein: CASSVGGLSYNEQFF.

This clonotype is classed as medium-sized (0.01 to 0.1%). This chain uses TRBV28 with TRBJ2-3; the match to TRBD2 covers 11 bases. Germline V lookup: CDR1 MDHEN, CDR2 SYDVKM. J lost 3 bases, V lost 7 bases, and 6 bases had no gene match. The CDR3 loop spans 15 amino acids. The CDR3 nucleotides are TGTGCCAGCACCCTACTAGCGGGGGAGACAGATACGCAGTATTTT. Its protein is CASTLLAGETDTQYF. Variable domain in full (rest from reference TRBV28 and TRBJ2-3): DVKVTQSSRYLVKRTGEKVFLECVQDMDHENMFWYRQDPGLGLRLIYFSYDVKMKEKGDIPEGYSVSREKKERFSLILESASTNQTSMYLCASTLLAGETDTQYFGPGTRLTVL.

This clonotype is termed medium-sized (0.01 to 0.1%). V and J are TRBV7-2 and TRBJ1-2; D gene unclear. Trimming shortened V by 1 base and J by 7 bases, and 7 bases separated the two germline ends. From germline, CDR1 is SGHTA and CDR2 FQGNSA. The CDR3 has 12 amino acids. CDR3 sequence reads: CASSLGESGYTF. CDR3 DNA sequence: TGTGCCAGCAGCTTAGGGGAAAGTGGCTACACCTTC.

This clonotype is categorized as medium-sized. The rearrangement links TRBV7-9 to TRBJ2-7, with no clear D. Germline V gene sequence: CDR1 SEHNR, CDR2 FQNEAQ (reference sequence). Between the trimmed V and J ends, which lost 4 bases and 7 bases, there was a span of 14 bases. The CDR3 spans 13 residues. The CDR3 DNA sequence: TGTGCCAGCAGCTCCCAGTCATTTCAAGAGCAGTACTTC. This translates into CASSSQSFQEQYF.

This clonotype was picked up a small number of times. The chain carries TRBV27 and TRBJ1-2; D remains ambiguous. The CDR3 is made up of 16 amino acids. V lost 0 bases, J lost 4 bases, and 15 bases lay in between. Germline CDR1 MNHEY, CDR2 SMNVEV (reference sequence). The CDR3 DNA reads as TGTGCCAGCAGTTTATCGGGTCAACCAGGATTCTATGGCTACACCTTC. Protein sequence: CASSLSGQPGFYGYTF.

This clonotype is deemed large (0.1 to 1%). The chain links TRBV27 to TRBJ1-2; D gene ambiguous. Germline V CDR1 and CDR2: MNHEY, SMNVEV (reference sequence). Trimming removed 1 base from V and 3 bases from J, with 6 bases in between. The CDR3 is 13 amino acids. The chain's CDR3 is CASSLWGDYGYTF. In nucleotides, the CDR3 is TGTGCCAGCAGTTTATGGGGAGACTATGGCTACACCTTC.